This T cell receptor beta chain originates from a study of cytomegalovirus exposure and HLA in healthy donors. Study results and limitations: The CMV antigen specificity of three CMV-associated chains was confirmed through in vitro analysis.

To note about this clone: Its antigen is unidentified.

The protocol was immunoSEQ multiplex PCR, while the TCRdb copy is restricted to in-frame clones and leaves out a portion. The sample has approximately 120,000 clones; 94% are singletons. V lost 0 bases to trimming and J lost 4 bases, with 14 bases between them. There are 16 residues in the CDR3. CDR1 is SGHKS and CDR2 is YYEKEE in the germline V gene (reference sequence). The V gene is TRBV5-5, the J gene TRBJ1-3, with a tentative D call TRBD1 (6 bases). The specimen sequenced was PBMCs. The origin of this receptor is a young woman in good health and CMV-seronegative. CDR3 bases: TGTGCCAGCAGCTTGGATCCGTGGGGGCCGGGAAACACCATATATTTT. The encoded protein is CASSLDPWGPGNTIYF.